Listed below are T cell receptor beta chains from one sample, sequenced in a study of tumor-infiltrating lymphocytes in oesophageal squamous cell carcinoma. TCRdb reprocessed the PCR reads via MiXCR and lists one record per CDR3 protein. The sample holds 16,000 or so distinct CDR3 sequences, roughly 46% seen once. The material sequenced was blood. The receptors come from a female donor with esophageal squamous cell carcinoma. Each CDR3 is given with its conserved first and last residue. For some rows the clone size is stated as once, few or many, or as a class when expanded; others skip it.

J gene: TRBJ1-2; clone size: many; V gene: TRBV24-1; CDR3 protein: CATSDSVTGEGGYTF
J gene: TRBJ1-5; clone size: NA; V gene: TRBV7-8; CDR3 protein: CASSRDGQPQHF
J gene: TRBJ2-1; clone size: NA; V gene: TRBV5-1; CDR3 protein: CASSLATGFGEQFF
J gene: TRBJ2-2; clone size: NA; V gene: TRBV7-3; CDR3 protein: CASSITTGELFF
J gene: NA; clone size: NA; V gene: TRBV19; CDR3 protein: CASKALRPSGRNEQFF
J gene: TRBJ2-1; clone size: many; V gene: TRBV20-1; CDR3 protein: CSAFLAGVNNEQFF
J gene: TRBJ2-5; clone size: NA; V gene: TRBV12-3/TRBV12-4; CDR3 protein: CASSPGGAQETQYF
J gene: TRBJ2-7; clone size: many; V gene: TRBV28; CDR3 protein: CASSSAEGFSYEQYF
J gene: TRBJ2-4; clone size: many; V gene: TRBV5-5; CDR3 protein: CASRRDSLSGNIQYF
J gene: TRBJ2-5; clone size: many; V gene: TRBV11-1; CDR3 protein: CASSLGGARETQYF
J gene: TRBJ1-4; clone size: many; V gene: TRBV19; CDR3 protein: CASSIAGQGAEKLFF
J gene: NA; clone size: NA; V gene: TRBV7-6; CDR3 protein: CASSPGTGYGYEQYF
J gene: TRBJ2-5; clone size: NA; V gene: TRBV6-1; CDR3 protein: CASSGVRETQYF